The present entry profiles one T cell receptor (beta chain) with its context. Its antigen remains unknown. This specimen belongs to a study of T cell responses to AZD1222 COVID-19 vaccine. V dropped 3 bases and J dropped 1 base, with 7 bases sitting between them. The germline V gene has CDR1 DFQATT and CDR2 SNEGSKA (reference sequence). The length of the CDR3 is 13 residues. Study-wide results and caveats: Nearly half of unique spike-specific TCRs reportedly avoided B.1.351 and B.1.1.7 mutated regions.

The protocol was immunoSEQ multiplex PCR, while the TCRdb copy is restricted to in-frame clones and leaves out a portion. The repertoire holds over 70,000 clones, with roughly nine tenths as singletons. The chain joins TRBV20-1 to TRBJ1-3; D remains ambiguous. This receptor was taken from an adult who received the AZD1222 COVID-19 vaccine. Sequencing was performed on peripheral blood, taken 28 days after the second AZD1222 dose. In DNA, the CDR3 is TGCAGTGCTAGTCGGACTTCTGGAAACACCATATATTTT. Translated, it gives CSASRTSGNTIYF.